This TCR beta chain comes out of a study of OX40 agonist ivuxolimab in advanced cancers. Regarding the study as a whole: In a subset of nonresponders, normalized T-cell clonal expansion was also low.

This clone was detected a few times. Its antigen is still unknown. TCRdb's copy holds only in-frame clones and misses some; the assay was immunoSEQ multiplex PCR. This table holds tens of thousands of clones, over 80% found once. Trimming removed 3 bases from V and 5 bases from J, with 4 bases in between. This CDR3 is 11 amino acids long. CDR1 is SGDLS, CDR2 YYNGEE, per germline. The TCR was taken from an adult with an advanced solid tumor such as melanoma, head and neck, liver or kidney cancer. Sequencing used CD4+ or CD8+ T cells sorted from blood, obtained in a trial of the OX40 agonist ivuxolimab. The chain links TRBV9 to TRBJ2-3; no definite D call. DNA for the CDR3: TGTGCCAGCAGCGAGGGAGATACGCAGTATTTT. Translation: CASSEGDTQYF.